This TCR beta chain came from a study of blood T cell repertoires in COVID-19. Study in general: COVID-19 samples collected from the United States, Italy and Spain covered acute and convalescent phases. Nucleic acid was either cDNA or gDNA, and it came from T cells, B-cell-depleted T cells, or PBMCs.

The germline V gene has CDR1 SQVTM and CDR2 ANQGSEA. V lost 4 bases, J lost 2 bases, and 4 bases stayed unmatched. CDR3 length: 14 residues. Adults between about 18 and 95 years of age took part from 24 US areas. Symptom resolution, clearance, or two negative PCRs marked the recovered donors of Cohort 3. This table comes from immunoSEQ multiplex PCR, and its TCRdb copy is limited to in-frame clones, with some not included. The sample lists 350,000 to 400,000 clones, about 90% seen once, with 1.5% to 2% in the top ten. Sequences were obtained from PBMCs or T cells enriched from blood (not recorded which). The chain links TRBV29-1 to TRBJ1-3; TRBD1 matches 8 bases. The clonotype originates from a woman aged 25 to 39 who had recovered from COVID-19. The CDR3 DNA sequence: TGCAGCGTTGGGGGGACAGGAACTGGAAACACCATATATTTT. It encodes CSVGGTGTGNTIYF.